This T cell receptor beta chain derives from a study of shared clonotypes between healthy human individuals. Across the whole study: Participating donors consisted of a couple of women and a few men aged 18 to 49. CD4 naive and CD4 memory each took three plates per donor, while CD8 naive took two and CD8 memory one. General observations from the study: Between several donors, naive CD4 clonotypes were shared at a level of about 5%.

Germline V gene data show CDR1 as MNHEY and CDR2 as SVGAGI. V was cut by 5 bases and J by 0 bases, with 11 bases left in between. The CDR3 has 15 amino acids. As regards this clone: Its antigen is still unknown.

Assay: immunoSEQ multiplex PCR; the TCRdb copy retains only in-frame clones and omits some. The data show 2 million to 3 million clones, roughly 92% seen once. The rearrangement links TRBV6-5 to TRBJ1-5; D gene unclear. The sequenced sample was naive CD4+ T cells sorted from blood. Described subset: CD45RA+ positively selected. The source of this sequence is a young man in good health. CDR3 DNA: TGTGCCAGCAGTCGCGACCGAGATAGCAATCAGCCCCAGCATTTT. Protein product: CASSRDRDSNQPQHF.